Each of the 17 T cell receptor beta chains below was sequenced from the same sample in a study of blood T cell repertoires in COVID-19. Data came from immunoSEQ multiplex PCR; TCRdb stores just in-frame clones and leaves some out. This sample has some 250,000 clones, with approximately 85% found just once. Sequenced material: PBMCs or T cells enriched from blood (not recorded which). The receptor source for this set is a woman between 45 and 65 years old who had recovered from COVID-19.

J is TRBJ2-7 and V is TRBV29-1, with TRBD2 matching over 9 bases. The CDR3 consists of 15 residues. The J segment lost 2 bases and the V segment lost 0 bases, leaving 5 bases of the junction unmatched. The V gene's germline CDR1 is SQVTM and CDR2 ANQGSEA. The CDR3 DNA follows: TGCAGCGTTGAAGACGCGGGGGGGTCACCCTACGAGCAGTACTTC. This gives the protein CSVEDAGGSPYEQYF.

The chain carries TRBV11-3 and TRBJ2-1, with 9 bases fitting TRBD1. Trimming cost V 0 bases and J 9 bases; bases outside gene matches: 9. The CDR3 is 16 residues long. Germline V gene sequence: CDR1 SGHNT, CDR2 YENEEA. The DNA for the CDR3 is TGTGCCAGCAGCTTAGATCCCCAGGACAGGGGTGTTGAGCAGTTCTTC. Protein sequence: CASSLDPQDRGVEQFF.

The chain carries TRBV2 and TRBJ2-1; D might be TRBD1 (5 bases). Germline V gives CDR1 SNHLY, CDR2 FYNNEI. The CDR3 is 12 amino acids. V shed 7 bases and J shed 9 bases, with 13 bases lying between them. CDR3 nucleotides: TGTGCCAGCAACAAAGGGGTGGGTGAGCAGTTCTTC. This codes for CASNKGVGEQFF.

The count of this clone is one. The J gene is TRBJ1-3, the V gene TRBV7-9; no clear D gene. Germline CDR1 reads SEHNR; CDR2 reads FQNEAQ (reference sequence). The CDR3 is 15 amino acids. V dropped 1 base and J dropped 2 bases, with 9 bases sitting between them. The CDR3 sequence is CASSLVIGAGNTIYF. CDR3 sequence (DNA): TGTGCCAGCAGCTTAGTTATCGGGGCTGGAAACACCATATATTTT.

The chain couples TRBV9 to TRBJ1-1; no firm D call. The V end lost 4 bases, the J end lost 0 bases, and 7 bases lay between the germline ends. This CDR3 has 13 amino acids. Germline loops: CDR1 SGDLS, CDR2 YYNGEE. This CDR3 reads CASSTRMNTEAFF. CDR3 in DNA: TGTGCCAGCAGCACCAGGATGAACACTGAAGCTTTCTTT. Looking up the rest from reference TRBV9 and TRBJ1-1 gives the full variable domain: DSGVTQTPKHLITATGQRVTLRCSPRSGDLSVYWYQQSLDQGLQFLIQYYNGEERAKGNILERFSAQQFPDLHSELNLSSLELGDSALYFCASSTRMNTEAFFGQGTRLTVV.

V is TRBV28 and J is TRBJ2-7; D perhaps matches TRBD1 (5 bases). Looked up from germline, CDR1 is MDHEN and CDR2 is SYDVKM. V was shortened by 6 bases and J by 4 bases, with 19 bases between the two germline ends. This CDR3 is 15 amino acids long. This chain's CDR3 is CASSPPQGGRYEQYF. The CDR3 coding sequence is TGTGCCAGCAGCCCACCTCAGGGTGGGCGGTACGAGCAGTACTTC. Full variable domain (rest looked up from reference TRBV28 and TRBJ2-7): DVKVTQSSRYLVKRTGEKVFLECVQDMDHENMFWYRQDPGLGLRLIYFSYDVKMKEKGDIPEGYSVSREKKERFSLILESASTNQTSMYLCASSPPQGGRYEQYFGPGTRLTVT.

The rearrangement uses TRBV2 and TRBJ2-7; TRBD2 matches 7 bases. The trim removed 7 bases at V and 6 bases at J, leaving 12 bases unmatched. The CDR3 contains 14 residues. Per the germline V gene, CDR1 is SNHLY and CDR2 is FYNNEI. DNA for the CDR3: TGTGCCAGCACCAGGGACTATAAGATTAGCGAGCAGTACTTC. It specifies CASTRDYKISEQYF.

This chain uses TRBV3-1 (or the pseudogene TRBV3-2) with TRBJ1-2; TRBD1 aligns across 7 bases. This CDR3 region has 15 residues. Trimming cost V 2 bases and J 0 bases; bases outside gene matches: 3. Germline V gene sequence: CDR1 LGHDT, CDR2 YNNKEL (reference sequence). The CDR3 sequence: CASSQRGQANYGYTF. Here the CDR3 DNA reads TGTGCCAGCAGCCAACGAGGACAGGCTAACTATGGCTACACCTTC.

This clone was seen once. The chain recombines TRBV10-1 with TRBJ2-3; D may be TRBD2 (5 bases). Germline V gene sequence: CDR1 WNHNN, CDR2 SYGVQD (reference sequence). There are 14 residues in the CDR3. Trimming stripped 6 bases from V and 6 bases from J, with 16 bases between. CDR3 DNA sequence: TGCGCCAGCAGCGCCCGGACTCGTTCGGATACGCAGTATTTT. Translated: CASSARTRSDTQYF.

This CDR3 reads CASSVTIGQANTEAFF. In DNA form, the CDR3 reads TGTGCCAGCAGCGTGACAATCGGACAGGCCAACACTGAAGCTTTCTTT. This chain links TRBV9 with TRBJ1-1; 7 nucleotides match TRBD1. V shed 2 bases, J shed 2 bases, and the junction held 9 bases outside the gene matches. The CDR3 covers 16 residues. In germline, CDR1 is SGDLS, CDR2 YYNGEE.

This chain uses TRBV28 with TRBJ1-2; TRBD1 might be the D (5 bases). Trimming stripped 3 bases from V and 2 bases from J, with 13 bases between. CDR3 length: 15 residues. CDR1 and CDR2 from the germline V gene are MDHEN and SYDVKM. The CDR3 DNA follows: TGTGCCAGCAGTTTTGCAGGGAGGGCGAACTATGGCTACACCTTC. Translated, it gives CASSFAGRANYGYTF.

This clone was detected a few times. This chain connects TRBV18 to TRBJ2-1; 9 bases line up with TRBD1. CDR3 length: 16 amino acids. The germline gives CDR1 KGHSH, CDR2 LQKENI. V lost 7 bases and J lost 0; bases outside the gene matches: 7. CDR3 bases: TGTGCCAGCTTCGACAGGGGGTCCAACTCCTACAATGAGCAGTTCTTC. It specifies CASFDRGSNSYNEQFF.

The rearrangement links TRBV7-9 to TRBJ2-3, with 10 bases aligning to TRBD1. Trimming took 5 bases from V and 3 from J; bases not matched to a gene: 5. The germline V gene has CDR1 SEHNR and CDR2 FQNEAQ (reference sequence). CDR3 length equals 15 residues. Written as DNA, the CDR3 is TGTGCCAGCAGCGCCGGGGACAGGGGAACAGATACGCAGTATTTT. Translated, it gives CASSAGDRGTDTQYF.

The chain couples TRBV23-1 to TRBJ2-5, with D maybe TRBD1 (7 bases). TRBV23-1 is filed as an ORF, its function uncertain. This CDR3 spans 14 amino acids. The germline V and J ends were trimmed by 5 bases and 4 bases, with 14 bases remaining between them. CDR3 sequence: CASSRRGRGETQYF. In DNA form, the CDR3 reads TGCGCCAGCAGTAGAAGGGGGCGGGGAGAGACCCAGTACTTC.

The chain recombines TRBV9 with TRBJ1-2; D is perhaps TRBD1 (5 bases). CDR3 length equals 14 residues. Trimming pared 0 bases from V and 4 bases from J, leaving 10 bases between. Germline CDR1 is SGDLS and CDR2 is YYNGEE. CDR3 region: CASSVDLQVYGYTF. CDR3 nucleotide sequence: TGTGCCAGCAGCGTAGACCTACAGGTCTATGGCTACACCTTC.

The V call is TRBV9, the J call TRBJ1-4, with TRBD1 matching 8 bases. CDR1 and CDR2 from the germline V gene are SGDLS and YYNGEE. This CDR3 region has 16 residues. Trimming removed 0 bases from V and 8 bases from J; junction bases left unmatched: 9. The CDR3 DNA follows: TGTGCCAGCAGCGTAGGAGCGAGACAGGGGTACGAAAAACTGTTTTTT. It is translated as CASSVGARQGYEKLFF.

The V call is TRBV19, the J call TRBJ2-5, with D perhaps matching TRBD2 (5 bases). Trimming removed 3 bases from V and 5 bases from J, with 10 bases in between. The germline V gene has CDR1 LNHDA and CDR2 SQIVND (reference sequence). The CDR3 has 13 amino acids. This chain's CDR3 is CASSIAGVETQYF. The CDR3 bases are TGTGCCAGTAGTATTGCGGGCGTGGAGACCCAGTACTTC.